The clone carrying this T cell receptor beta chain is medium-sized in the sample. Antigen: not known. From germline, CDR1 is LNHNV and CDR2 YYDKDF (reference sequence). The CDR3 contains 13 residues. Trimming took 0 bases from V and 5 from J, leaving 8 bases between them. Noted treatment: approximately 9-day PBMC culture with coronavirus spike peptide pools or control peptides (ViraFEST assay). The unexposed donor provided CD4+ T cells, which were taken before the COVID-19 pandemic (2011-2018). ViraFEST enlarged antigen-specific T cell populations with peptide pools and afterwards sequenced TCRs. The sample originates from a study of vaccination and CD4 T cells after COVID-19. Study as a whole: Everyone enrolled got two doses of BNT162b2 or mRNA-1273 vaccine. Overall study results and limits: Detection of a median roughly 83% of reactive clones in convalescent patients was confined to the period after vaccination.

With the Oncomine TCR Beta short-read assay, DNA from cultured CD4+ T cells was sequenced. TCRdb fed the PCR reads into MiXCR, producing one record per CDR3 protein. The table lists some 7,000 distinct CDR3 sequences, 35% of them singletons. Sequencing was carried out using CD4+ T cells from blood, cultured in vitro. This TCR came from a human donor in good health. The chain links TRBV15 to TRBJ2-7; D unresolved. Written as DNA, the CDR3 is TGTGCCACCAGCAGAGATCTTGGAGACGAGCAGTACTTC. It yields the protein CATSRDLGDEQYF.